The clone carrying this TCR beta chain was seen once. Its antigen remains unidentified. This sample was taken from a study of T cell repertoires in cytomegalovirus infection. TCRdb used MiXCR to reprocess the reads, holding one entry per CDR3 protein. The sample carries fewer than 350,000 distinct CDR3 sequences, 9.5% recorded once. CDR1 and CDR2 (germline): SNHLY, FYNNEI. This CDR3 has 15 residues. V was cut by 2 bases and J by 0 bases, with 10 bases left in between. Study observations and caveats: HLA-C-restricted, CMV-specific TCR beta clonotypes were dominant ex vivo.

The rearrangement uses TRBV2 and TRBJ1-1, with a weak D call TRBD1 (5 bases). The TCR was taken from a human donor in good health (CMV status not recorded). Some clones in this sample may be carry-over from other donors' samples. Specimen: PBMCs. The CDR3 region has the DNA TGTGCCAGCAGTGAACAGGGCCTGATGAACACTGAAGCTTTCTTT. Translating gives CASSEQGLMNTEAFF.